The 10 T cell receptor beta chains in this list originate from one sample, sequenced in a study of tumor and adjacent non-tumor tissue in lung cancer (dated by TCRdb to the late 2010s). The protocol used for the library was multiplex PCR. TCRdb shows the sequencer as Illumina HiSeq 2500. TCRbeta libraries were constructed through three rounds of nested PCR with primers (Table S4) according to protocols adapted from ARM-PCR. The public reads were reanalyzed by TCRdb: fastp trimming at Q25, MiXCR alignment, in-frame beta chains only. Under each unique CDR3 protein, matching rows form one entry showing the most common genes and DNA. The table for this sample lists 100,000 to 120,000 distinct CDR3 sequences; around 82% of them were counted only once. The biggest ten clones account for around 21% of the sample. RNA was isolated from bulk, unsorted tissue, and RNA quality was assessed with a NanoDrop ND-1000 and an Agilent 2100.

The specimen was lung tumor tissue. The receptors here all came from a man between 65 and 85 years old with non-small cell lung cancer.

In the case of this clonotype: A much larger clonotype is one base distant, so this may be a read error. V gene TRBV11-3 combines with J gene TRBJ2-1; D gene unclear. CDR1 SGHNT and CDR2 YENEEA come from the germline V gene. V gave up 4 bases and J gave up 8 bases, with 18 bases separating them. The CDR3 has 15 residues. The CDR3 DNA reads TGTGCCAGCAGCTCCAGATGGTACAGAGACGATGAGCAGTTCTTC. Translation: CASSSRWYRDDEQFF. The variable domain in full, completed from reference TRBV11-3 and TRBJ2-1, reads EAGVVQSPRYKIIEKKQPVAFWCNPISGHNTLYWYLQNLGQGPELLIRYENEEAVDDSQLPKDRFSAERLKGVDSTLKIQPAELGDSAVYLCASSSRWYRDDEQFFGPGTRLTVL.

About this clonotype: One end of the junction fails to match germline, which may point to a read error. This chain connects TRBV14 to TRBJ1-6; D gene uncertain. The germline gives CDR1 SGHDN, CDR2 FVKESK. The CDR3 extends over 15 amino acids. The CDR3 nucleotides read TGTGCCAGCAGCCAAGAGAGGTCAGTTGGGTCACCCCCCCACTTT. This codes for CASSQERSVGSPPHF.

This clonotype appeared a single time. DNA of the CDR3: TGCAGCGTCTTAGCGAGGGGCCGGCGTAATGAGCAGTTCTTC. Translation gives CSVLARGRRNEQFF. The V call is TRBV29-1, the J call TRBJ2-1; D is tentatively TRBD1 or TRBD2 (5 bases each). This CDR3 is built from 14 residues. Germline values: CDR1 SQVTM, CDR2 ANQGSEA. Trimming pared 6 bases from V and 7 bases from J, leaving 19 bases between.

Comment on this clonotype: This could be a read error, since a much larger clone is one nucleotide away. V is TRBV28 and J is TRBJ1-6; the D gene is possibly TRBD1 (5 bases). This CDR3 region has 14 residues. The V and J ends lost 9 bases and 7 bases respectively, with 16 bases between them. The germline V gene encodes CDR1 MDHEN and CDR2 SYDVKM. The CDR3 loop is CARSLKGPNSPLHF. Written as DNA, the CDR3 is TGTGCCAGGAGTCTGAAGGGGCCGAATTCACCCCTCCACTTT.

A word on this clonotype: A single base separates this from a much larger clone, so it may be a read error. This chain uses TRBV5-1 with TRBJ2-1, with D perhaps TRBD2 (6 bases). The germline gives CDR1 SGHRS, CDR2 YFSETQ. Between the trimmed V and J ends, which lost 4 bases and 7 bases, there was a span of 18 bases. The CDR3 spans 15 residues. The CDR3 DNA is TGCGCCAGCAGCCCAGGCGGGATAGGGGTAAATGAGCAGTTCTTC. It specifies CASSPGGIGVNEQFF.

About this clonotype: Lacking the conserved final phenylalanine or tryptophan, this CDR3 likely reflects a read error. The limits of the CDR3 on the DNA are not certain, so only TCRdb's listed CDR3 is given. The chain carries TRBV29-1 and TRBJ2-1; TRBD1, the D gene given by the table, was not confirmed from the DNA. The CDR3 length equals 12 residues, ends included. From germline, CDR1 is SQVTM and CDR2 ANQGSEA. The CDR3 here is CSVRQGYNERFY.

CDR3 sequence: CSVEGGASEQYF. The CDR3, as DNA: TGCAGCGTTGAAGGCGGGGCCTCCGAGCAGTACTTC. The chain is built from TRBV29-1 and TRBJ2-7; TRBD2 is a possible D gene (6 bases). The V gene's germline CDR1 is SQVTM and CDR2 ANQGSEA. This CDR3 has 12 residues. V dropped 1 base and J dropped 6 bases, with 10 bases sitting between them.

The V call is TRBV12-3 or TRBV12-4, the J call TRBJ1-4; 7 bases match TRBD1. The CDR3 consists of 12 residues. The chain's CDR3 is CTSGGTAEKLFF. The CDR3 nucleotides are TGTACTAGCGGAGGGACAGCAGAAAAACTGTTTTTT.

This sequence joins TRBV11-2 and TRBJ2-2; no clear D gene. CDR3 length: 14 residues. Germline V gene data show CDR1 as SGHAT and CDR2 as FQNNGV. V was pared by 0 bases and J by 6 bases, with 8 bases between. CDR3 protein: CASSLDIVAGELFF. As DNA, the CDR3 is TGTGCCAGCAGCTTAGATATCGTGGCCGGGGAGCTGTTTTTT.

This clonotype was picked up a small number of times. A clone one base away is much larger, so this may be a read error. The gene calls are TRBV20-1 and TRBJ2-3; 9 bases agree with TRBD2. With 5 bases clipped from V and 4 bases from J, the junction kept 7 bases outside the gene matches. In germline, CDR1 is DFQATT, CDR2 SNEGSKA (reference sequence). The CDR3 consists of 14 residues. The CDR3: CSAFASGDSDTQYF. The CDR3 coding sequence is TGCAGTGCTTTTGCTAGCGGGGATTCAGATACGCAGTATTTT.